This T cell receptor (beta chain) was captured by sequencing in a study of blood T cell repertoires in COVID-19. In the original analysis: Amplification from reference gene primers served as the basis for estimated nucleated cell counts. Produced via immunoSEQ multiplex PCR; TCRdb's table is partial and in-frame only. V and J calls plus clone size are reproduced from that table; the DNA served to infer D and trimming. Of approximately 220,000 clones listed, 84% are singletons. This sequence originates from an older woman who had recovered from COVID-19. The source material was peripheral blood.

The CDR3 sequence: CASSLKQGDYEQYF. Written as DNA, the CDR3 is TGTGCCAGCAGCTTGAAACAGGGGGACTACGAGCAGTACTTC. The rearrangement uses TRBV5-4 and TRBJ2-7; TRBD1 matches at 8 bases. CDR1 and CDR2 (germline): SGHNT, YYREEE (reference sequence). The CDR3 covers 14 residues. V was clipped by 1 base and J by 3 bases; unmatched bases: 3. Full variable domain (remainder filled in from reference TRBV5-4 and TRBJ2-7): ETGVTQSPTHLIKTRGQQVTLRCSSQSGHNTVSWYQQALGQGPQFIFQYYREEENGRGNFPPRFSGLQFPNYSSELNVNALELDDSALYLCASSLKQGDYEQYFGPGTRLTVT.